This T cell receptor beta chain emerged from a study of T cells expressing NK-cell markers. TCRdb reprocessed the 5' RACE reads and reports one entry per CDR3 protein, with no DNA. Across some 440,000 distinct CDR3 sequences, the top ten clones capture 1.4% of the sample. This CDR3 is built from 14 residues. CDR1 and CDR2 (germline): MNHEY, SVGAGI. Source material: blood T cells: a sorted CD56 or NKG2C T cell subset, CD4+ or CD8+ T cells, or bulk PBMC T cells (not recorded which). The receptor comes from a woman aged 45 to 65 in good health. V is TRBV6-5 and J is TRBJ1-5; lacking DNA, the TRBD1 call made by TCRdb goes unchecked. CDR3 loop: CASSYIGGGQPQHF.